This entry lists 9 T cell receptor beta chains sequenced from one sample in a study of Tregs in tolerant kidney transplant recipients. Related graft donors supplied nonmyeloablative bone marrow transplants, and mixed chimerism was transient. The data were produced by immunoSEQ multiplex PCR, yet TCRdb's version contains in-frame clones alone and is incomplete. The table for this sample gives some 30,000 clones. This specimen consisted of CD4+ T cells from blood (PBMCs), obtained 24 months after the transplant. The receptor set was obtained from a human patient who received a combined kidney and bone marrow transplant. Part of the T cells may come from the graft donor.

On this clone: The read ends 3 residues early relative to the CDR3; the germline J gene fills the gap. The gene calls are TRBV5-1 and TRBJ2-1, with TRBD2 matching 16 bases. V lost 4 bases to trimming and J lost 8 bases; unmatched junction nucleotides: 15. This CDR3 has 19 residues. Germline CDR1 is SGHRS and CDR2 is YFSETQ. The CDR3 spells CASSTPGLAGGEWFYEQFF. Partial CDR3 DNA: TGCGCCAGCAGCACGCCGGGACTAGCGGGAGGGGAATGGTTCTATGAG.

Worth noting for this clone: The sequence runs out 3 residues before the end of the CDR3; the remainder is reconstructed from the germline J gene. The V and J genes are TRBV19 and TRBJ2-7, with 7 bases lining up with TRBD1. In germline, CDR1 is LNHDA, CDR2 SQIVND (reference sequence). The CDR3 length is 14 residues. Unmatched junction bases numbered 4, after V lost 4 bases and J lost 1 base. The CDR3 bases that were read are TGTGCCAGTAGTAAACAGGGGTCGTCCTACGAG. Amino acids: CASSKQGSSYE. Given in full, the CDR3 is CASSKQGSSYEQYF.

Regarding this clone: From the germline J gene comes the end of the CDR3, since the read stops 3 residues before it. The rearrangement links TRBV5-1 to TRBJ2-6; TRBD1 matches at 9 bases. Germline CDR1 is SGHRS and CDR2 is YFSETQ. V shed 0 bases, J shed 0 bases, and the junction held 10 bases outside the gene matches. The CDR3 totals 20 residues. This CDR3 is CASSLGSTGTGPSGANVLTF. Partial CDR3 DNA: TGCGCCAGCAGCTTGGGGTCAACCGGGACAGGGCCCTCTGGGGCCAACGTC.

Of note for this clone: Read coverage stops 3 residues before the CDR3 terminus; the germline J gene supplies the remainder. The rearrangement joins TRBV5-4 to TRBJ1-6; perhaps TRBD1 as D (5 bases). Trimming removed 0 bases from V and 6 bases from J, with 10 bases in between. The CDR3 extends over 15 amino acids. Germline V gene sequence: CDR1 SGHNT, CDR2 YYREEE (reference sequence). The CDR3 DNA, read in part, is TGTGCCAGCAGCTTGGAGACAGTCTCTAATTCACCC. Encoded protein: CASSLETVSNSP. The entire CDR3 protein is CASSLETVSNSPLHF.

Regarding this clone: The observed sequence ends 3 residues before the CDR3 terminus, with the missing tail filled in from the germline J gene. The rearrangement joins TRBV18 to TRBJ2-5, with TRBD2 as a possible D gene (5 bases). The CDR3 is made up of 16 amino acids. Germline CDR1 KGHSH, CDR2 LQKENI. The germline V and J ends were trimmed by 0 bases and 2 bases, with 13 bases remaining between them. The covered CDR3 bases are TGTGCCAGCTCACCACCGAATAACAAGCGGCAAGAGACC. Its translation: CASSPPNNKRQET. The full CDR3 is CASSPPNNKRQETQYF.

Points on this clone: The read finishes 3 residues shy of the CDR3 end, and the germline J gene is used to complete it. V and J are TRBV10-3 and TRBJ2-1; 11 positions match TRBD2. Germline CDR1 and CDR2: ENHRY and SYGVKD. V lost 7 bases to trimming and J lost 8 bases; unmatched junction nucleotides: 13. The CDR3 is made up of 16 amino acids. CDR3 bases read: TGTGCCATCAAATTCAGGACTAGCGGGCTTGGCGATGAG. Translated: CAIKFRTSGLGDE. The full CDR3 protein reads CAIKFRTSGLGDEQFF.

Remarks on this clone: The read finishes 3 residues shy of the CDR3 end, and the germline J gene is used to complete it. The J gene is TRBJ1-1, the V gene TRBV19; 9 bases fit TRBD1. V lost 9 bases and J lost 4; bases outside the gene matches: 9. The CDR3 contains 14 residues. The germline CDR1 and CDR2 sequences are LNHDA and SQIVND (reference sequence). CDR3 protein: CASNRGLDGTEAFF. The DNA read from the CDR3 is TGTGCCAGCAACAGGGGGCTGGATGGCACTGAA.

About this clone: The CDR3 goes on 3 residues after the read ends, and that part is filled in from the germline J gene. The genes are TRBV7-2 and TRBJ1-1; 11 nucleotides match TRBD1. V was pared by 5 bases and J by 4 bases, with 3 bases of the junction left unmatched. The CDR3 covers 14 residues. Germline values: CDR1 SGHTA, CDR2 FQGNSA. The CDR3 region is CASSAGTGGTEAFF. CDR3 DNA (partial): TGTGCCAGCAGCGCCGGGACAGGGGGCACTGAA. The variable domain in full, completed from reference TRBV7-2 and TRBJ1-1, reads GAGVSQSPSNKVTEKGKDVELRCDPISGHTALYWYRQSLGQGLEFLIYFQGNSAPDKSGLPSDRFSAERTGGSVSTLTIQRTQQEDSAVYLCASSAGTGGTEAFFGQGTRLTVV.

Worth noting for this clone: The read ends 3 residues shy of where the CDR3 ends; the end is completed using the germline J gene. This chain connects TRBV20-1 to TRBJ2-7; a possible D gene is TRBD1 (8 bases). The CDR3 is made up of 16 amino acids. Germline CDR1 is DFQATT and CDR2 is SNEGSKA (reference sequence). V was shortened by 2 bases and J by 3 bases, with 20 bases between the two germline ends. CDR3 residues: CSARMTGEGHLYEQYF. The part of the CDR3 DNA that was read is TGCAGTGCTAGAATGACAGGGGAGGGTCATCTCTACGAG.